These T cell receptor beta chains were read from a single sample in a study of beta chain features in type 1 diabetes. The assay was immunoSEQ multiplex PCR, and TCRdb's table has in-frame clones only and misses some. The data hold about 700,000 clones, with 13% observed a single time. The sequencing input was naive CD4+ T cells from blood. These receptors originate from a man younger than 35 with type 1 diabetes. Each CDR3 is given with its conserved first and last residue. The order of the fields is V gene, J gene, clone size, D gene, CDR3 DNA, CDR3 protein. A D gene is named only where the DNA matches it firmly. Only some rows state a clone size, as once, few, many or a class for expanded clones.

TRBV27	TRBJ1-5	.	.	TGTGCCAGCAGGCGGGGTTCTGAACAGCCCCAGCATTTT	CASRRGSEQPQHF
TRBV15	TRBJ2-3	few	TRBD1	TGTGCCACCAGCAGGAGACAGGGGGCACAGGATACGCAGTATTTT	CATSRRQGAQDTQYF
TRBV28	TRBJ2-5	few	.	TGTGCCAGCAGTTTACGGTTGAGGGTGACCCAGTACTTC	CASSLRLRVTQYF
TRBV6-5	TRBJ2-1	.	.	TGTGCCAGCAGTTACTCCTACAATGAGCAGTTCTTC	CASSYSYNEQFF
TRBV30	TRBJ1-6	few	.	TGTGCCTGGAGTGCTACAGGGTTGGGTTTACGGTCACCCCTCCACTTT	CAWSATGLGLRSPLHF
TRBV4-2	TRBJ2-5	.	TRBD1	TGTGCCAGCAGCCAAGGGGACAGAGATCAAGAGACCCAGTACTTC	CASSQGDRDQETQYF
TRBV4-1	TRBJ1-1	few	TRBD1	TGCGCCAGCAGCCAAGGAGACAGGGCTGAAGCTTTCTTT	CASSQGDRAEAFF
TRBV4-1	TRBJ2-2	few	TRBD2	TGCGCCAGCAGCCAAGCCCACCTAGCGGGGGGGTACACCGGGGAGCTGTTTTTT	CASSQAHLAGGYTGELFF
TRBV29-1	TRBJ1-5	few	.	TGCAGCTTTCCTGGGGGACACAGCAATCAGCCCCAGCATTTT	CSFPGGHSNQPQHF
TRBV11-1	TRBJ2-7	.	TRBD1	TGTGCCAGCAGCTTCCGGGACAGGGGGATCCACGAGCAGTACTTC	CASSFRDRGIHEQYF
TRBV7-9	TRBJ1-2	few	TRBD1	TGTGCCAGCAGCCCACCGGGGCAGGGGGTGTACGGCTACACCTTC	CASSPPGQGVYGYTF
TRBV5-1	TRBJ1-1	.	.	TGCGCCAGCAGCTTGGCAAACACTGAAGCTTTCTTT	CASSLANTEAFF
TRBV7-2	TRBJ2-1	.	TRBD2	TGTGCCAGCAGCTTGATGGCTAGCGGGGGCTCCTACAATGAGCAGTTCTTC	CASSLMASGGSYNEQFF
TRBV6-5	TRBJ1-2	.	.	TGTGCCAGCAGCCCGGAGGGGAGGGGAAACTATGGCTACACCTTC	CASSPEGRGNYGYTF
TRBV30	TRBJ1-6	few	TRBD1	TGTGCCTGCTACAGGGGTAATTCACCCCTCCACTTT	CACYRGNSPLHF
TRBV6-5	TRBJ1-2	.	.	TGTGCCAGCAGATTAAGTAGAACAGGGCCATATGGCTACACCTTC	CASRLSRTGPYGYTF
TRBV7-9	TRBJ1-2	few	.	TGTGCCAGCGCAGGTGTAAGTTATGGCTACACCTTC	CASAGVSYGYTF
TRBV5-1	TRBJ2-7	.	.	TGCGCCAGCAGCCCCAGGACAGTCGGCCCCTACGAGCAGTACTTC	CASSPRTVGPYEQYF
TRBV10-2	TRBJ2-7	.	TRBD1	TGCGCCACCGACAGGGATGGCGGTAACGAGCAGTACTTC	CATDRDGGNEQYF
TRBV13	TRBJ2-5	.	.	TGTGCCAGCACCTTACAGGCTCGGGCAGGCGGCGCCGAGACCCAGTACTTC	CASTLQARAGGAETQYF
TRBV9	TRBJ2-7	few	TRBD1	TGTGCCTACCGGGACAGGGTCTACGAGCAGTACTTC	CAYRDRVYEQYF
TRBV4-1	TRBJ1-1	few	.	TGCGCCAGCAGCCAAGTATTCAGTGGTGAGAACCCTGAAGCTTTCTTT	CASSQVFSGENPEAFF
TRBV6-1	TRBJ1-2	few	.	TGTGCCAGCAGCTGGTGGACCGCGACTAACTATGGCTACACCTTC	CASSWWTATNYGYTF
TRBV7-2	TRBJ2-2	few	.	TGTGCCAGCAGCTTGGGCCCACACACCGGGGAGCTGTTTTTT	CASSLGPHTGELFF
TRBV9	TRBJ1-1	few	.	TGTGCCAGCAGCGTAGGAGGGGAGAACACTGAAGCTTTCTTT	CASSVGGENTEAFF
TRBV30	TRBJ1-2	.	.	TGTGCCTGGAGTGTAGGACCCGAGAGTGGGGATGGCTACACCTTC	CAWSVGPESGDGYTF
TRBV18	TRBJ1-3	few	.	TGTGCCAGCTCACCGATGCGGGACCGCGGGTTCGATTTT	CASSPMRDRGFDF
TRBV2	TRBJ2-1	few	.	TGTGCCAGCAGTGATCAGGCAGCCTACAATGAGCAGTTCTTC	CASSDQAAYNEQFF
TRBV30	TRBJ1-4	.	.	TGTGCCTGGAGTAGGCAGGGTAATGAAAAACTGTTTTTT	CAWSRQGNEKLFF
TRBV7-2	TRBJ1-2	few	TRBD1	TGTGCCAGCAGCTTAAGTACAGGGGACTTCTATGGCTACACCTTC	CASSLSTGDFYGYTF
TRBV5-4	TRBJ1-2	.	.	TGTGCCAGCGGGCAGGAACCTTCTAACTATGGCTACACCTTC	CASGQEPSNYGYTF
TRBV5-1	TRBJ2-4	.	TRBD1	TGCGCCAGCAGCCCCGGACAGGGTTTAGTCAAAAACATTCAGTACTTC	CASSPGQGLVKNIQYF